The 23 T cell receptor beta chains presented below share a single source sample, sequenced in a study of CD8 T cells in ankylosing spondylitis. These receptors have no identified antigens. MiXCR, applied by TCRdb to the 5' RACE reads, yields one record per CDR3 protein. Here the sample spans about 390,000 distinct CDR3 sequences, approximately 20% being singletons. Overall study results and limits: Roughly eight highly homologous variants made up a TCR beta motif that seemed to typify ankylosing spondylitis blood.

Sequenced material: blood, either unsorted or a sorted T cell fraction (not recorded which). The receptors were gathered from a male donor with ankylosing spondylitis.

This chain joins TRBV3-1 and TRBJ2-1; TRBD2 matches at 14 bases. With V trimmed by 4 bases and J by 7 bases, 12 bases remained unmatched. The CDR3 has 18 residues. CDR1 and CDR2 (germline): LGHDT, YNNKEL (reference sequence). The CDR3: CASSPGTSGRPPNNEQFF. The CDR3 DNA reads TGTGCCAGCAGCCCAGGGACTAGCGGGAGACCCCCTAATAATGAGCAGTTCTTC.

This clonotype was found a few times. The CDR3 DNA reads as TGCGCCAGCAGCTTCAGGACAGGGTTCTACAATGAGCAGTTCTTC. Its translation is CASSFRTGFYNEQFF. V is TRBV5-1 and J is TRBJ2-1; 8 nucleotides line up with TRBD1. CDR3 length: 15 residues. Germline V CDR1 and CDR2: SGHRS, YFSETQ. V dropped 2 bases and J dropped 3; count of bases not matched to a gene: 4.

This clonotype was observed a few times. The gene calls are TRBV20-1 and TRBJ2-1, with D possibly called TRBD1 or TRBD2 (6 bases each). The CDR3 length is 14 residues. In germline, CDR1 is DFQATT, CDR2 SNEGSKA (reference sequence). The germline V and J ends were trimmed by 0 bases and 8 bases, with 14 bases remaining between them. This CDR3 reads CSAREGASVDEQFF. In nucleotides, the CDR3 is TGCAGTGCTAGAGAGGGGGCTAGCGTCGATGAGCAGTTCTTC.

This clonotype has a single count. V gene TRBV12-3 or TRBV12-4 combines with J gene TRBJ2-3; perhaps D is TRBD1 or TRBD2 (5 bases each). The V end lost 3 bases, the J end lost 2 bases, and 12 bases lay between the germline ends. This CDR3 spans 15 amino acids. The chain's CDR3 is CASSFGGVLTDTQYF. CDR3 bases: TGTGCCAGCAGTTTTGGGGGAGTGCTCACAGATACGCAGTATTTT.

The rearrangement links TRBV29-1 to TRBJ1-2; no clear D gene. The CDR3 is 11 amino acids. CDR1 is SQVTM, CDR2 ANQGSEA, per germline. With 3 bases removed from V and 5 bases from J, the gap between germline ends came to 7 bases. Here the CDR3 DNA reads TGCAGCGTTGATCCGGAATATGGCTACACCTTC. It codes for CSVDPEYGYTF.

V is TRBV10-3 and J is TRBJ2-1; D may be TRBD1 (5 bases). Trimming took 2 bases from V and 7 from J, leaving 12 bases between them. The CDR3 sequence is 14 residues long. Germline CDR1 is ENHRY and CDR2 is SYGVKD. The CDR3 region has the DNA TGTGCCATCAGTGAGGTCGCAGGGAATAATGAGCAGTTCTTC. Encoded protein: CAISEVAGNNEQFF.

This chain connects TRBV4-3 to TRBJ2-5; D gene uncertain. CDR3 length equals 15 residues. Trimming took 1 base from V and 6 from J, leaving 15 bases between them. CDR1 and CDR2 (germline): LGHNA, YSLEER. The CDR3 DNA reads TGCGCCAGCAGCCAAGTGTTTCCCCCCGCCCAGACCCAGTACTTC. Protein: CASSQVFPPAQTQYF.

J is TRBJ2-3 and V is TRBV7-3; no definite D call. The germline CDR1 and CDR2 sequences are SGHTA and FQGTGA. Deletions cut 0 bases from V and 4 bases from J, with 5 bases between. CDR3 length: 13 amino acids. CDR3 sequence reads: CASSLTWADTQYF. As DNA, the CDR3 is TGTGCCAGCAGCTTAACGTGGGCAGATACGCAGTATTTT.

The chain has TRBV10-2 and TRBJ2-1; 7 bases map to TRBD2. The CDR3 has 14 amino acids. CDR1 WSHSY and CDR2 SAAADI come from the germline V gene. Unmatched junction bases numbered 6, after V lost 5 bases and J lost 5 bases. CDR3: CASSFSGIDNEQFF. CDR3 DNA sequence: TGCGCCAGCAGTTTCAGCGGGATCGACAATGAGCAGTTCTTC.

V is TRBV28 and J is TRBJ2-3; D perhaps matches TRBD2 (7 bases). V dropped 2 bases and J dropped 6 bases, with 15 bases sitting between them. Germline V gene data show CDR1 as MDHEN and CDR2 as SYDVKM. The CDR3 runs 15 residues. CDR3 DNA sequence: TGTGCCAGCAGTTTACTCCAGGGAGGGGGGGATACGCAGTATTTT. Translated: CASSLLQGGGDTQYF.

The table lists this clonotype with many counts. The V call is TRBV29-1, the J call TRBJ2-7; 10 bases are shared with TRBD2. Germline CDR1 and CDR2: SQVTM and ANQGSEA. V lost 4 bases and J lost 6; bases outside the gene matches: 12. This CDR3 comprises 15 residues. CDR3 sequence reads: CSVGSSGGQGGEQYF. The CDR3 region has the DNA TGCAGCGTTGGATCTAGCGGGGGCCAGGGAGGCGAGCAGTACTTC.

This rearrangement joins TRBV2 to TRBJ2-1; 7 nucleotides match TRBD2. This CDR3 is built from 15 residues. The J segment lost 2 bases and the V segment lost 6 bases, leaving 7 bases of the junction unmatched. Per germline, CDR1 SNHLY and CDR2 FYNNEI. The chain's CDR3 is CASSRGDYTYNEQFF. For the CDR3, the DNA is TGTGCCAGCAGCAGAGGGGACTATACCTACAATGAGCAGTTCTTC.

There are many counts of this clonotype. The rearrangement joins TRBV4-3 to TRBJ2-3; the D is unclear. Germline-derived CDR1 and CDR2 are LGHNA and YSLEER. Trimming cost V 1 base and J 0 bases, with 8 bases left between them. This CDR3 region has 15 residues. CDR3 in amino acids: CASSQAVSSTDTQYF. Here the CDR3 DNA reads TGCGCCAGCAGCCAAGCAGTATCTAGCACAGATACGCAGTATTTT.

This clonotype has only a few counts. The genes are TRBV18 and TRBJ2-7, with TRBD1 matching 10 bases. Per the germline V gene, CDR1 is KGHSH and CDR2 is LQKENI. Unmatched junction bases numbered 5, after V lost 6 bases and J lost 3 bases. The CDR3 spans 14 residues. The CDR3 DNA follows: TGTGCCAGCTCTCCCGGGACAGGGGTCTACGAGCAGTACTTC. Its translation: CASSPGTGVYEQYF.

A few counts support this clonotype. The rearrangement links TRBV28 to TRBJ2-7; D assignment may be TRBD1 or TRBD2 (5 bases each). Germline assignment: CDR1 MDHEN and CDR2 SYDVKM. This CDR3 has 14 residues. V lost 1 base and J lost 4, with 11 bases in between. CDR3 region: CASSLSLWGYEQYF. CDR3 DNA sequence: TGTGCCAGCAGTTTATCACTGTGGGGGTACGAGCAGTACTTC.

CDR3 loop: CAISEGTSDTGELFF. The CDR3 nucleotides are TGTGCCATCAGTGAAGGGACTAGCGACACCGGGGAGCTGTTTTTT. The gene calls are TRBV10-3 and TRBJ2-2; 10 bases fit TRBD2. This CDR3 has 15 amino acids. Losses at the gene ends were 3 bases for V and 3 bases for J; bases not matched to a gene: 1. Germline V gene lookup returns CDR1 ENHRY and CDR2 SYGVKD.

The chain combines TRBV15 with TRBJ2-3; D is uncertain. V was cut by 0 bases and J by 1 base, with 11 bases left in between. This CDR3 is built from 16 residues. The germline gives CDR1 LNHNV, CDR2 YYDKDF (reference sequence). The CDR3 reads CATSRDGLQGTDTQYF. In DNA form, the CDR3 reads TGTGCCACCAGCAGAGATGGGCTCCAGGGCACAGATACGCAGTATTTT.

In DNA form, the CDR3 reads TGTGCCAGCAGCCAAGGGAGTGGCTACACCTTC. Protein product: CASSQGSGYTF. The J gene is TRBJ1-2, the V gene TRBV4-2; no clear D gene. Trimming pared 1 base from V and 7 bases from J, leaving 4 bases between. The V gene's germline CDR1 is LGHNA and CDR2 YNFKEQ. The CDR3 covers 11 residues.

The gene calls are TRBV28 and TRBJ2-1; D possibly corresponds to TRBD2 (6 bases). The V end was cut by 5 bases, the J end by 6 bases, with 14 bases between. CDR1 is MDHEN, CDR2 SYDVKM, per germline. This CDR3 contains 14 residues. Here the CDR3 reads CASSTGTAPNEQFF. For the CDR3, the DNA is TGTGCCAGCAGTACCGGGACTGCCCCCAATGAGCAGTTCTTC. Together with reference TRBV28 and TRBJ2-1, the CDR3 gives the full variable domain: DVKVTQSSRYLVKRTGEKVFLECVQDMDHENMFWYRQDPGLGLRLIYFSYDVKMKEKGDIPEGYSVSREKKERFSLILESASTNQTSMYLCASSTGTAPNEQFFGPGTRLTVL.

This clonotype was counted only a few times. The CDR3 region has the DNA TGCAGCGTTGAAACTTGGGCCAGGGAATTCCAAGAGACCCAGTACTTC. Residues: CSVETWAREFQETQYF. The chain combines TRBV29-1 with TRBJ2-5, with a weak D call TRBD1 (5 bases). The CDR3 runs 16 residues. Trimming left V 2 bases short and J 1 base short, with 17 bases between. Germline loops: CDR1 SQVTM, CDR2 ANQGSEA.

This clonotype has only a few counts. The V gene is TRBV5-1, the J gene TRBJ2-1, with D perhaps being TRBD1 or TRBD2 (5 bases each). The CDR3 totals 13 residues. V gave up 2 bases and J gave up 13 bases, with 16 bases separating them. Per germline, CDR1 SGHRS and CDR2 YFSETQ. The CDR3 DNA sequence: TGCGCCAGCAGCTTTACGGGACGTTTTTCACAGTTCTTC. The encoded protein is CASSFTGRFSQFF. The full variable domain, its missing parts supplied by reference TRBV5-1 and TRBJ2-1, is KAGVTQTPRYLIKTRGQQVTLSCSPISGHRSVSWYQQTPGQGLQFLFEYFSETQRNKGNFPGRFSGRQFSNSRSEMNVSTLELGDSALYLCASSFTGRFSQFFGPGTRLTVL.

The genes are TRBV20-1 and TRBJ2-1; D may correspond to TRBD1 or TRBD2 (6 bases each). The CDR3 totals 14 residues. Germline CDR1 is DFQATT and CDR2 is SNEGSKA (reference sequence). The V end was cut by 0 bases, the J end by 6 bases, with 12 bases between. CDR3 residues: CSARDQRGANEQFF. The CDR3, as DNA: TGCAGTGCTAGAGATCAAAGGGGGGCCAATGAGCAGTTCTTC.

This clonotype was counted ten times or more. The V call is TRBV12-3 or TRBV12-4, the J call TRBJ1-5, with 10 bases identical to TRBD1. The length of the CDR3 is 15 residues. After removal of 1 base from V and 6 bases from J, the junction contained 3 bases not matched to a gene. The CDR3 DNA is TGTGCCAGCAGTTTAGGGGGGGACAGGGGTCAGCCCCAGCATTTT. It specifies CASSLGGDRGQPQHF.